The 7 T cell receptor beta chains below all came from one sample that was sequenced in a study of Ad26.COV2.S vaccination and SARS-CoV-2 variants. Treatment given: some 19 received Ad26.COV2.S at low or high dose, single or two shots; about 5 received placebo; per-sample allocation not given. The samples date from day 63 after the first vaccine or placebo injection. Only in-frame clones appear in the TCRdb table, and some are missing; sequencing was by immunoSEQ multiplex PCR. The table lists approximately 300,000 clones, roughly 86% of them singletons. Sample: peripheral blood, taken in a trial of Ad26.COV2.S vaccine versus placebo. The receptors were gathered from a person aged 18-60 years who received the Ad26.COV2.S COVID-19 vaccine or a placebo.

The V call is TRBV4-1, the J call TRBJ2-7; 7 bases are a match to TRBD2. The CDR3 consists of 18 residues. V lost 2 bases and J lost 0; bases outside the gene matches: 13. Germline V gene sequence: CDR1 MGHRA, CDR2 YSYEKL. CDR3: CASSQMRSGRYSSYEQYF. As DNA, the CDR3 is TGCGCCAGCAGCCAAATGAGGTCCGGGAGGTATAGCTCCTACGAGCAGTACTTC.

The chain joins TRBV27 to TRBJ1-4, with D unclear. V lost 1 base and J lost 11, with 11 bases in between. There are 13 residues in the CDR3. Per germline, CDR1 MNHEY and CDR2 SMNVEV (reference sequence). CDR3 residues: CASSLYGVGKLFF. In DNA, the CDR3 is TGTGCCAGCAGTTTATACGGCGTGGGTAAACTGTTTTTT.

This chain connects TRBV15 to TRBJ2-2, with 9 bases fitting TRBD1. Germline V gives CDR1 LNHNV, CDR2 YYDKDF (reference sequence). The V segment lost 3 bases and the J segment 2 bases; nucleotides outside the gene matches: 7. The CDR3 contains 17 residues. The CDR3 sequence is CATSRREQGANTGELFF. Written as DNA, the CDR3 is TGTGCCACCAGCAGGCGGGAACAGGGGGCAAACACCGGGGAGCTGTTTTTT.

The CDR3 loop reads CASSADRNNEQFF. For the CDR3, the DNA is TGTGCCAGCAGCGCGGACAGAAACAATGAGCAGTTCTTC. This chain connects TRBV5-4 to TRBJ2-1; TRBD1 is a possible D gene (6 bases). CDR3 length: 13 residues. Germline lookup yields CDR1 SGHNT and CDR2 YYREEE (reference sequence). V was cut by 4 bases and J by 5 bases, with 10 bases left in between.

J is TRBJ2-1 and V is TRBV18; the D is unclear. The ends were cut back, 1 base at V and 4 bases at J, with 11 bases in the middle. Per the germline V gene, CDR1 is KGHSH and CDR2 is LQKENI. This CDR3 spans 15 amino acids. The CDR3 coding sequence is TGTGCCAGCTCACCACTAGGTTTTGGGTACAATGAGCAGTTCTTC. This sequence encodes CASSPLGFGYNEQFF.

The chain links TRBV7-2 to TRBJ2-7, with 8 bases matching TRBD2. V shed 6 bases and J 7 bases; nucleotides not matched to a gene: 11. This CDR3 region has 14 residues. Germline assignment: CDR1 SGHTA and CDR2 FQGNSA. The CDR3, as DNA: TGTGCCAGCAGTCATGAGGGACTAGTAAGAGAGCAGTACTTC. It is translated as CASSHEGLVREQYF.

V is TRBV30 and J is TRBJ1-4; a possible D gene is TRBD1 (5 bases). V lost 1 base and J 6 bases, leaving 12 bases between the germline ends. There are 14 residues in the CDR3. The V gene's germline CDR1 is GTSNPN and CDR2 SVGIG (reference sequence). The CDR3 loop is CAWSGGREHEKLFF. The CDR3 region has the DNA TGTGCCTGGAGTGGCGGCAGGGAACATGAAAAACTGTTTTTT.